Below are 26 T cell receptor beta chains sequenced from a single sample in a study of blood T cell repertoires in COVID-19. Here immunoSEQ multiplex PCR was the method, and the copy in TCRdb shows in-frame clones only, minus some. The repertoire holds about 270,000 clones, with under 90% as singletons. Sequenced input: peripheral blood. These receptors came from a woman between 50 and 59 years old who had recovered from COVID-19.

The chain links TRBV5-6 to TRBJ2-7; D is uncertain. Germline assignment: CDR1 SGHDT and CDR2 YYEEEE. The CDR3 runs to 11 residues. The V end was cut by 5 bases, the J end by 6 bases, with 9 bases between. CDR3 DNA: TGTGCCAGCAGTGTTTCAGTCGAGCAGTACTTC. Encoded protein: CASSVSVEQYF.

The V gene is TRBV6-2 or TRBV6-3, the J gene TRBJ1-2, with D unclear. Germline V gene lookup returns CDR1 MNHEY and CDR2 SVGEGT. This CDR3 spans 14 amino acids. The V end lost 6 bases, the J end lost 6 bases, and 17 bases lay between the germline ends. CDR3 DNA sequence: TGTGCCAGCAGCCCTACTATCCCCGGAGATGGCTACACCTTC. Translating gives CASSPTIPGDGYTF.

The chain links TRBV10-3 to TRBJ2-2, with D perhaps matching TRBD1 (5 bases). With 7 bases removed from V and 1 base from J, the gap between germline ends came to 10 bases. CDR3 length: 14 amino acids. Germline-derived CDR1 and CDR2 are ENHRY and SYGVKD. The CDR3 here is CAINPGLNTGELFF. For the CDR3, the DNA is TGTGCCATCAATCCAGGGCTGAACACCGGGGAGCTGTTTTTT.

As for this clone: Other DNA sequences from this sample encode an identical CDR3 as well. The chain's CDR3 is CASSLGLEVDTQYF. The CDR3 DNA reads as TGTGCCAGCAGCTTAGGCCTAGAGGTAGATACGCAGTATTTT. This chain links TRBV7-2 with TRBJ2-3, with D unresolved. The CDR3 sequence is 14 residues long. The ends were cut back, 1 base at V and 5 bases at J, with 10 bases in the middle. Germline V gene lookup returns CDR1 SGHTA and CDR2 FQGNSA.

This clone has only a few counts. The V gene is TRBV19, the J gene TRBJ2-1, with 8 nucleotides matching TRBD2. The CDR3 is 15 amino acids. CDR1 LNHDA and CDR2 SQIVND come from the germline V gene (reference sequence). Trimming removed 4 bases from V and 4 bases from J; junction bases left unmatched: 6. The CDR3 DNA is TGTGCCAGTAGTACGGGACTAGATTTGTACAATGAGCAGTTCTTC. Translating gives CASSTGLDLYNEQFF.

The rearrangement uses TRBV18 and TRBJ2-7; 7 nucleotides line up with TRBD2. With 6 bases clipped from V and 5 bases from J, the junction kept 7 bases outside the gene matches. Looked up from germline, CDR1 is KGHSH and CDR2 is LQKENI. The CDR3 has 13 residues. CDR3 in DNA: TGTGCCAGCTCCCCGGCCGGGGGGAACGAGCAGTACTTC. It translates to CASSPAGGNEQYF.

This sequence joins TRBV7-9 and TRBJ2-7, with 10 bases that match TRBD2. J was trimmed by 4 bases and V by 6 bases; bases with no gene match: 15. The CDR3 covers 17 residues. CDR1 and CDR2 from the germline V gene are SEHNR and FQNEAQ (reference sequence). The CDR3 DNA sequence: TGTGCCAGCAGTGGCGGGGCACGAGCGGGAGGGCCTTACGAGCAGTACTTC. Translated, it gives CASSGGARAGGPYEQYF.

This clone was seen many times. The rearrangement links TRBV4-1 to TRBJ1-4; D possibly corresponds to TRBD1 (5 bases). This CDR3 has 16 amino acids. Germline CDR1 and CDR2: MGHRA and YSYEKL. The V gene lost 0 bases and the J gene lost 3 bases, with 11 bases spanning the gap. The CDR3 spells CASSQDGRGPNEKLFF. CDR3 nucleotide sequence: TGCGCCAGCAGCCAAGATGGAAGGGGTCCTAATGAAAAACTGTTTTTT.

The chain employs TRBV4-2 and TRBJ2-5; weak D call: TRBD2 (7 bases). The germline CDR1 and CDR2 sequences are LGHNA and YNFKEQ. Trimming pared 2 bases from V and 1 base from J, leaving 11 bases between. The CDR3 consists of 15 residues. The CDR3 reads CASSQRRGGQETQYF. As DNA, the CDR3 is TGTGCCAGCAGCCAAAGGAGGGGGGGCCAAGAGACCCAGTACTTC.

In this sample, this clone turned up a few times. The V and J genes are TRBV5-4 and TRBJ1-1; D is undetermined. Trimming took 0 bases from V and 3 from J, leaving 12 bases between them. The CDR3 is 15 residues long. Germline CDR1 SGHNT, CDR2 YYREEE (reference sequence). In DNA, the CDR3 is TGTGCCAGCAGCTTGGCGGGAGCGTCGGACACTGAAGCTTTCTTT. Its protein product is CASSLAGASDTEAFF.

CDR3 sequence reads: CATTETVRDTQYF. The CDR3 DNA reads TGTGCCACCACTGAAACGGTCCGAGATACGCAGTATTTT. The J gene is TRBJ2-3, the V gene TRBV6-1; D gene uncertain. From germline, CDR1 is MNHNS and CDR2 SASEGT. Trimming removed 10 bases from V and 5 bases from J, with 16 bases in between. There are 13 residues in the CDR3.

This clone was counted between two and nine times. The chain joins TRBV18 to TRBJ1-6, with 7 bases identical to TRBD1. This CDR3 is 13 amino acids long. The J segment lost 10 bases and the V segment lost 1 base, leaving 1 base of the junction unmatched. Germline V gene data show CDR1 as KGHSH and CDR2 as LQKENI. The CDR3 loop reads CASSPRDSSPLHF. The CDR3 bases are TGTGCCAGCTCACCACGGGACAGCTCACCCCTCCACTTT.

The chain has TRBV7-9 and TRBJ2-7; TRBD1 matches 9 bases. Germline V gene data show CDR1 as SEHNR and CDR2 as FQNEAQ (reference sequence). J gave up 4 bases and V 5 bases, and 18 bases lay outside the gene matches. CDR3 length: 18 residues. The CDR3 region has the DNA TGTGCCAGCAGCCCACCCCCTAGACCGGGACAGGGTTTATACGAGCAGTACTTC. It translates to CASSPPPRPGQGLYEQYF.

The chain has TRBV4-3 and TRBJ1-3, with TRBD1 identical over 7 bases. This CDR3 spans 15 amino acids. Unmatched junction bases numbered 3, after V lost 4 bases and J lost 0 bases. Germline V gives CDR1 LGHNA, CDR2 YSLEER. The CDR3 reads CASSLTGLSGNTIYF. Written as DNA, the CDR3 is TGCGCCAGCAGCCTGACAGGGCTCTCTGGAAACACCATATATTTT.

The chain employs TRBV28 and TRBJ1-2; 9 positions agree with TRBD1. V shed 4 bases, J shed 6 bases, and the junction held 12 bases outside the gene matches. CDR1 is MDHEN and CDR2 is SYDVKM in the germline V gene. This CDR3 spans 16 amino acids. The CDR3 coding sequence is TGTGCCAGCAGTTCCGGGACAGGGAGGTTAGTCCATGGCTACACCTTC. Protein: CASSSGTGRLVHGYTF.

The chain joins TRBV7-9 to TRBJ2-2; D gene uncertain. Germline V CDR1 and CDR2: SEHNR, FQNEAQ (reference sequence). The CDR3 loop spans 12 amino acids. The V gene lost 10 bases and the J gene lost 5 bases, with 11 bases spanning the gap. The CDR3 region is CATPPPTGELFF. The CDR3 DNA reads TGTGCCACCCCTCCCCCGACCGGGGAGCTGTTTTTT.

This chain uses TRBV14 with TRBJ2-7; maybe TRBD1 (6 bases). V lost 1 base, J lost 2 bases, and 9 bases lay in between. The CDR3 runs 14 residues. CDR1 and CDR2 (germline): SGHDN, FVKESK. For the CDR3, the DNA is TGTGCCAGCAGCCAAGTGCCAGGGGCCTACGAGCAGTACTTC. Amino acid sequence: CASSQVPGAYEQYF.

This chain joins TRBV5-4 and TRBJ2-7, with TRBD1 matching 8 bases. V gave up 3 bases and J gave up 9 bases; unmatched junction bases: 2. Germline CDR1 is SGHNT and CDR2 is YYREEE (reference sequence). The CDR3 loop spans 11 amino acids. Written as DNA, the CDR3 is TGTGCCAGCAGCTCCGGACAGGGGCAGTACTTC. Translation: CASSSGQGQYF.

The chain is built from TRBV19 and TRBJ2-7; 10 bases are a match to TRBD2. Per germline, CDR1 LNHDA and CDR2 SQIVND (reference sequence). The trim removed 3 bases at V and 0 bases at J, leaving 5 bases unmatched. The CDR3 runs to 16 residues. CDR3 sequence: CASSISGGDLSYEQYF. CDR3 bases: TGTGCCAGTAGTATCAGCGGGGGGGACCTCTCCTACGAGCAGTACTTC.

This chain uses TRBV28 with TRBJ1-4; weak D call: TRBD1 (5 bases). Per the germline V gene, CDR1 is MDHEN and CDR2 is SYDVKM. The CDR3 is 15 amino acids. Between the trimmed V and J ends, which lost 5 bases and 2 bases, there was a span of 12 bases. The CDR3 DNA follows: TGTGCCAGCAGTCCGACGGGGGGGACTAATGAAAAACTGTTTTTT. As protein: CASSPTGGTNEKLFF.

The chain is built from TRBV2 and TRBJ2-3; 13 bases map to TRBD2. With V trimmed by 3 bases and J by 9 bases, 9 bases remained unmatched. The CDR3 is 16 amino acids. Germline CDR1 is SNHLY and CDR2 is FYNNEI. Here the CDR3 reads CASSDRTSGGQNTQYF. CDR3 nucleotide sequence: TGTGCCAGCAGTGACCGGACTAGCGGGGGTCAAAACACGCAGTATTTT. The complete variable domain, with remaining parts taken from reference TRBV2 and TRBJ2-3, reads EPEVTQTPSHQVTQMGQEVILRCVPISNHLYFYWYRQILGQKVEFLVSFYNNEISEKSEIFDDQFSVERPDGSNFTLKIRSTKLEDSAMYFCASSDRTSGGQNTQYFGPGTRLTVL.

The rearrangement links TRBV6-6 to TRBJ2-7, with D possibly TRBD2 on 6 matching bases. Germline values: CDR1 MNHNY, CDR2 SVGAGI (reference sequence). This CDR3 has 14 residues. Trimming took 6 bases from V and 0 from J, leaving 12 bases between them. The DNA of the CDR3 is TGTGCCAGCAGGAGCGGGCCCACCTCCTACGAGCAGTACTTC. Amino acids: CASRSGPTSYEQYF.

The V call is TRBV11-1, the J call TRBJ2-7; 9 positions agree with TRBD1. CDR1 is SGHAT, CDR2 FQDESV, per germline (reference sequence). The trim removed 5 bases at V and 4 bases at J, leaving 3 bases unmatched. This CDR3 has 13 amino acids. The CDR3 region has the DNA TGTGCCAGCAGCCTGGACAGGGGATACGAGCAGTACTTC. Translated, it gives CASSLDRGYEQYF. Complete variable domain (other parts from reference TRBV11-1 and TRBJ2-7): EAEVAQSPRYKITEKSQAVAFWCDPISGHATLYWYRQILGQGPELLVQFQDESVVDDSQLPKDRFSAERLKGVDSTLKIQPAELGDSAMYLCASSLDRGYEQYFGPGTRLTVT.

This clone was detected once. The rearrangement uses TRBV30 and TRBJ2-7; 7 positions agree with TRBD2. The germline CDR1 and CDR2 sequences are GTSNPN and SVGIG (reference sequence). The CDR3 runs 12 residues. The V gene end was trimmed by 5 bases and the J gene end by 4 bases; junction bases not matched to a gene: 5. Here the CDR3 reads CAWASGAYEQYF. Here the CDR3 DNA reads TGTGCCTGGGCGAGCGGGGCGTACGAGCAGTACTTC.

The chain combines TRBV7-8 with TRBJ1-1, with D maybe TRBD1 (5 bases). V lost 5 bases to trimming and J lost 0 bases, with 16 bases between them. The CDR3 has 16 amino acids. Per germline, CDR1 SGHVS and CDR2 FQNEAQ. CDR3 sequence: CASSPYDRALNTEAFF. The CDR3 DNA is TGTGCCAGCAGCCCATACGACAGAGCACTGAACACTGAAGCTTTCTTT.

The chain recombines TRBV28 with TRBJ1-4, with a tentative D call TRBD1 (6 bases). Trimming shortened V by 7 bases and J by 4 bases, and 34 bases separated the two germline ends. Germline lookup yields CDR1 MDHEN and CDR2 SYDVKM. The CDR3 is 21 residues long. The CDR3, as DNA: TGTGCCAGCAAACGATTACCCCTCGGGACAAGATCCTTGCTCAGTAATGAAAAACTGTTTTTT. This translates into CASKRLPLGTRSLLSNEKLFF.